The rows below give T cell receptor beta chains drawn from one sample of a study of Ad26.COV2.S vaccination and SARS-CoV-2 variants. The table came from immunoSEQ multiplex PCR; TCRdb's copy has only in-frame clones and leaves some out. The sample lists roughly 320,000 clones; over 80% were seen once. The sample was peripheral blood, taken in a trial of Ad26.COV2.S vaccine versus placebo. Receptor source: a person between 18 and 65 years old who received the Ad26.COV2.S COVID-19 vaccine or a placebo. CDR3s include the opening cysteine and the closing phenylalanine or tryptophan. D genes are given only for firm matches. The listing skips clone size in some rows; elsewhere it reads once, few, many or a size class.

TRBJ1-3 | TRBV7-9 | . | few | CASSLSLGSSGNTIYF | TGTGCCAGCAGCTTATCTCTAGGGAGCTCTGGAAACACCATATATTTT
TRBJ1-5 | TRBV6-2/TRBV6-3 | . | few | CASSTPQGLGQPQHF | TGTGCCAGCAGTACCCCACAGGGCTTGGGTCAGCCCCAGCATTTT
TRBJ1-3 | TRBV6-5 | . | . | CASSYSWQGSGNTIYF | TGTGCCAGCAGTTACTCATGGCAGGGATCTGGAAACACCATATATTTT
TRBJ2-7 | TRBV2 | . | few | CASSEGMGGEQYF | TGTGCCAGCAGTGAAGGAATGGGGGGCGAGCAGTACTTC
TRBJ2-2 | TRBV18 | TRBD2 | . | CASSPASGAMNTGELFF | TGTGCCAGCTCACCTGCTAGCGGGGCGATGAACACCGGGGAGCTGTTTTTT
TRBJ2-2 | TRBV4-2 | . | . | CASSQEGGGTGELFF | TGTGCCAGCAGCCAAGAAGGGGGGGGAACCGGGGAGCTGTTTTTT
TRBJ2-5 | TRBV9 | TRBD2 | . | CASSAQVSGGLQETQYF | TGTGCCAGCAGCGCCCAGGTTAGCGGGGGACTCCAAGAGACCCAGTACTTC
TRBJ2-5 | TRBV20-1 | TRBD2 | . | CSGSGEETQYF | TGTTCGGGTAGCGGGGAAGAGACCCAGTACTTC
TRBJ2-3 | TRBV6-5 | . | . | CATQSRKPDTQYF | TGTGCCACCCAGAGCCGGAAACCCGATACGCAGTATTTT
TRBJ2-1 | TRBV5-4 | . | . | CASSPSDPAGEQFF | TGTGCCAGCAGCCCTTCGGACCCCGCTGGTGAGCAGTTCTTC
TRBJ1-4 | TRBV30 | . | . | CAWSAPQSPTNEKLFF | TGTGCCTGGAGTGCCCCGCAAAGTCCAACTAATGAAAAACTGTTTTTT
TRBJ2-6 | TRBV19 | . | . | CASSITGSGANVLTF | TGTGCCAGTAGTATAACTGGGTCAGGGGCCAACGTCCTGACTTTC
TRBJ1-6 | TRBV20-1 | . | . | CSASPDTRRDSPLHF | TGCAGTGCTAGTCCAGACACCCGGCGGGATTCACCCCTCCACTTT
TRBJ1-1 | TRBV19 | TRBD1 | . | CASSIGTGSRVGNTEAFF | TGTGCCAGTAGTATTGGGACAGGCTCCCGTGTAGGTAACACTGAAGCTTTCTTT